The next 5 T cell receptor beta chains were all read from a single sample in a study of blood T cells in healthy people across ages (dated by TCRdb to about 2015). The library relied on 5' RACE. The second PCR ran for about 6 to 12 cycles and used a J-beta primer mix along with a sample-barcoded 5' primer. The public sequencing data were trimmed at Q25 with fastp and processed into clonotypes with MiXCR by TCRdb, which kept only in-frame beta chains. Each entry merges the rows of one CDR3 protein and shows their most common DNA and genes. The sample yields 1.5 million to 2 million distinct CDR3 sequences; 39% were counted once. Of the sample, around 23% is held by the ten largest clones. The source material was blood. Receptor source: a human donor in good health.

This clonotype was counted between two and nine times. The chain carries TRBV6-1 and TRBJ2-7, with 11 bases that match TRBD2. The CDR3 is made up of 15 amino acids. Trimming at V came to 1 base and at J to 1 base, leaving 0 bases not matched to a gene. The germline gives CDR1 MNHNS, CDR2 SASEGT. In nucleotides, the CDR3 is TGTGCCAGCAGTGAAGGACTAGCGGGGTCCTACGAGCAGTACTTC. Translated, it gives CASSEGLAGSYEQYF.

This sequence joins TRBV9 and TRBJ2-3; maybe TRBD2 (6 bases). Looked up from germline, CDR1 is SGDLS and CDR2 is YYNGEE. This CDR3 spans 15 amino acids. V lost 4 bases to trimming and J lost 1 base, with 13 bases between them. CDR3 coding DNA: TGTGCCAGCAGCCATTGGAGGGGAGGCACAGATACGCAGTATTTT. This codes for CASSHWRGGTDTQYF.

The chain combines TRBV7-9 with TRBJ2-3; the D gene is possibly TRBD2 (5 bases). Germline lookup yields CDR1 SEHNR and CDR2 FQNEAQ (reference sequence). The CDR3 loop spans 16 amino acids. V was shortened by 6 bases and J by 3 bases, with 19 bases between the two germline ends. CDR3 sequence (DNA): TGTGCCAGCAGTCCCTTAAAGGGCGAGCGGACAGATACGCAGTATTTT. Protein sequence: CASSPLKGERTDTQYF.

The CDR3 region is CASSLDSAGVNNEQFF. The CDR3 DNA reads as TGTGCCAGCAGCTTAGATTCTGCTGGGGTGAACAATGAGCAGTTCTTC. This rearrangement joins TRBV11-2 to TRBJ2-1; D is undetermined. Germline V gene sequence: CDR1 SGHAT, CDR2 FQNNGV. The CDR3 length is 16 residues. Trimming removed 0 bases from V and 5 bases from J, with 14 bases in between.

The J gene is TRBJ1-5, the V gene TRBV5-6, with 7 bases identical to TRBD1. Germline V gene data show CDR1 as SGHDT and CDR2 as YYEEEE. The CDR3 runs 15 residues. The junction had 5 bases not matched to a gene; V was cut back by 0 bases and J by 5 bases. CDR3 sequence: CASSLGDTGDQPQHF. CDR3 bases: TGTGCCAGCAGCTTGGGGGATACAGGGGATCAGCCCCAGCATTTT.